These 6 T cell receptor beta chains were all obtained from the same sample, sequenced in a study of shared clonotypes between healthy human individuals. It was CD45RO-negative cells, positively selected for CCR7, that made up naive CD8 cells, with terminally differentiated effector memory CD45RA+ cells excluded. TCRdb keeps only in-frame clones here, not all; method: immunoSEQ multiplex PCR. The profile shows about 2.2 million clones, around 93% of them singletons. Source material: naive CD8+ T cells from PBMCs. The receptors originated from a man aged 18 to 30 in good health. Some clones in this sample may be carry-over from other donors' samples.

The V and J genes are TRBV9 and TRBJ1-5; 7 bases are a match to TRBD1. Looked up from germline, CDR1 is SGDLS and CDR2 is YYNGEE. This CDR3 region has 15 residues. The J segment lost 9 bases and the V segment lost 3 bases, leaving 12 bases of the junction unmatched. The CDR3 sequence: CASSATGNSISPQHF. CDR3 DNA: TGTGCCAGCAGCGCGACAGGGAACTCAATCTCGCCCCAGCATTTT.

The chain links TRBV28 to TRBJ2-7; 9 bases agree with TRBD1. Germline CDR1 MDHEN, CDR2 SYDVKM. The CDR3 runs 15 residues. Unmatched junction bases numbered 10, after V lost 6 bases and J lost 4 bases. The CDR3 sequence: CASSQGTGIEYEQYF. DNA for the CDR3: TGTGCCAGCAGCCAAGGGACAGGGATCGAGTACGAGCAGTACTTC.

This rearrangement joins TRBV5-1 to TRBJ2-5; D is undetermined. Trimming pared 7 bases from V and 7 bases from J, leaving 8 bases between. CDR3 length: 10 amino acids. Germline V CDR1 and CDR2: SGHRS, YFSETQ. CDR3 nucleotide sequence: TGCGCCAGCGGCTCACCGACCCAGTACTTC. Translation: CASGSPTQYF.

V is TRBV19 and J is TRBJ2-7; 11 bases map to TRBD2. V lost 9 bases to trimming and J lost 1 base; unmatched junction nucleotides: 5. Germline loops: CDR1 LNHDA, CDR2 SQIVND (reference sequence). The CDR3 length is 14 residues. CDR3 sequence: CASKTSGGSYEQYF. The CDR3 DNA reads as TGTGCCAGCAAAACTAGCGGGGGTTCCTACGAGCAGTACTTC.

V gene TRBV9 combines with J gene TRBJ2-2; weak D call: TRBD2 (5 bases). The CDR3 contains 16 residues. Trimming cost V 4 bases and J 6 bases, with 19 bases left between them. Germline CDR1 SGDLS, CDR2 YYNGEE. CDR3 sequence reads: CASSIRSPEVSGELFF. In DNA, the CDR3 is TGTGCCAGCAGCATTCGGAGTCCGGAGGTCTCCGGGGAGCTGTTTTTT. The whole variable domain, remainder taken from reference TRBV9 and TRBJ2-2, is DSGVTQTPKHLITATGQRVTLRCSPRSGDLSVYWYQQSLDQGLQFLIQYYNGEERAKGNILERFSAQQFPDLHSELNLSSLELGDSALYFCASSIRSPEVSGELFFGEGSRLTVL.

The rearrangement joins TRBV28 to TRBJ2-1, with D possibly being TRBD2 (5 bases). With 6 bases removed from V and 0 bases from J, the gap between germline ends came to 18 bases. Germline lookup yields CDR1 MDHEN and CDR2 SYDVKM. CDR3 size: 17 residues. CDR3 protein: CASSQLVTKSSYNEQFF. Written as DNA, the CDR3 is TGTGCCAGCAGCCAACTAGTGACGAAAAGCTCCTACAATGAGCAGTTCTTC. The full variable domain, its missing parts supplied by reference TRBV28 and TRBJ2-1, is DVKVTQSSRYLVKRTGEKVFLECVQDMDHENMFWYRQDPGLGLRLIYFSYDVKMKEKGDIPEGYSVSREKKERFSLILESASTNQTSMYLCASSQLVTKSSYNEQFFGPGTRLTVL.